Listed here are 16 T cell receptor beta chains from one sample, sequenced in a study of tumor-infiltrating lymphocytes in primary liver carcinoma. The investigators made TCR beta cDNA from 400 to 500 ng total RNA, using a constant-region primer. Libraries for TCR beta were built through three nested multiplex PCR rounds, which together made up a slightly modified ARM-PCR procedure. Investigators reported that the first two PCR rounds, at about 11 cycles each, used TRBV1-TRBV30 forward primers with a C-beta reverse primer. TCRdb passed the multiplex PCR reads through MiXCR, listing each CDR3 protein once. The profile covers about 64,000 distinct CDR3 sequences, with about 65% appearing a single time and around two fifths taken by the ten largest. Extraction of RNA together with DNA used about 20-34 mg of unsorted bulk tissue. Material: liver tumor tissue from sampling region 4. Subset noted: tumor region T4, right-lateral pole. The receptors derive from a man aged 35 to 55 with primary liver carcinoma and hepatitis B virus infection.

Details on this clonotype: This likely comes from a read error, as the CDR3 has no conserved phenylalanine or tryptophan at its end. This chain connects TRBV12-5 to TRBJ2-3, with D perhaps assigned TRBD1 or TRBD2 (5 bases each). The germline CDR1 and CDR2 sequences are LGHNT and FRNRAP. This CDR3 spans 14 amino acids. The CDR3 region is CASGPAGSTGTQYY. Here the CDR3 DNA reads TGTGCTAGTGGCCCTGCGGGCAGCACAGGTACGCAGTATTAT.

About this clonotype itself: The DNA is left out, because the CDR3 cannot be placed on it with certainty; the CDR3 is given as TCRdb lists it. J is TRBJ1-2 and V is TRBV10-2; the DNA was not used to check the table's D call, TRBD1. The CDR3 length is 14 residues, termini included. Germline V CDR1 and CDR2: WSHSY, SAAADI. CDR3 residues: CASSEQGANYGCTF.

The chain recombines TRBV11-2 with TRBJ1-1; D call uncertain. The CDR3 extends over 16 amino acids. Germline values: CDR1 SGHAT, CDR2 FQNNGV. Trimming shortened V by 11 bases and J by 4 bases, and 26 bases separated the two germline ends. CDR3 in DNA: TGTGCCGGTAGCCGAGGTAGGGCACGGGTCTTCACTGAAGCTTTCTTT. This translates into CAGSRGRARVFTEAFF.

As concerns this clonotype: One junction end disagrees with the germline gene, perhaps due to a read error. This chain links TRBV5-5 with TRBJ2-7; TRBD1 agrees at 9 bases. The CDR3 is 15 residues long. Germline assignment: CDR1 SGHKS and CDR2 YYEKEE (reference sequence). The CDR3 coding sequence is TGTGTCAGCAGCTGGGACAGGGCTTACTCCTTCGAGCAGTACTTC. Protein: CVSSWDRAYSFEQYF.

This clonotype came up once. The junction shows a germline mismatch at one end, possibly a read error. This chain uses TRBV6-6 with TRBJ1-1; D gene ambiguous. The CDR3 runs to 15 residues. The V gene's germline CDR1 is MNHNY and CDR2 SVGAGI (reference sequence). CDR3 nucleotides: TGTGCCAGCAGCTTGCCGGCGGCAATGAACACTGTAGCTTTCTTT. Translation gives CASSLPAAMNTVAFF.

The sample holds many counts of this clonotype. The chain carries TRBV6-2 or TRBV6-3 and TRBJ1-1; 8 positions match TRBD1. V lost 3 bases, J lost 1 base, and 4 bases stayed unmatched. CDR1 and CDR2 (germline): MNHEY, SVGEGT. CDR3 length equals 15 residues. CDR3 residues: CASSYGQGKNTEAFF. In DNA, the CDR3 is TGTGCCAGCAGTTATGGACAGGGAAAGAACACTGAAGCTTTCTTT.

This chain joins TRBV12-3 or TRBV12-4 and TRBJ1-6; D remains ambiguous. This CDR3 contains 13 residues. Trimming left V 1 base short and J 9 bases short, with 7 bases between. In nucleotides, the CDR3 is TGTGCCAGCAGTTTAGTGCCCAGTTCACCCCTCCACTTT. Amino acid sequence: CASSLVPSSPLHF.

Concerning this clonotype: The junction shows a germline mismatch at one end, possibly a read error. In nucleotides, the CDR3 is TGTGCCTGGAGTTACTCCGGGACGACCTACGGGCAGTACTTC. Translation gives CAWSYSGTTYGQYF. The V and J genes are TRBV30 and TRBJ2-7, with D perhaps TRBD1 or TRBD2 (5 bases each). The CDR3 contains 14 residues. Per germline, CDR1 GTSNPN and CDR2 SVGIG (reference sequence).

This chain connects TRBV29-1 to TRBJ1-1; D may be TRBD1 (6 bases). V gave up 4 bases and J gave up 0 bases, with 15 bases separating them. CDR3 length: 15 residues. Germline values: CDR1 SQVTM, CDR2 ANQGSEA. CDR3 sequence reads: CSVAGGWDMNTEAFF. The DNA of the CDR3 is TGCAGCGTTGCCGGGGGCTGGGACATGAACACTGAAGCTTTCTTT.

In the case of this clonotype: It is likely a read error, because the conserved phenylalanine at the end of the CDR3 is missing. The rearrangement uses TRBV10-3 and TRBJ2-2; D unclear. Per germline, CDR1 ENHRY and CDR2 SYGVKD. There are 17 residues in the CDR3. In nucleotides, the CDR3 is TGTTCCATCAGTGAGTTCGAAGTCGGGCCAGACACCGGGGAGCTGTTTCTT. Amino acid sequence: CSISEFEVGPDTGELFL.

Of note for this clonotype: At one of its ends the junction is not consistent with the germline gene, which may arise from a read error. CDR3 protein: CASSHAWTGFSYEQYF. The CDR3 coding sequence is TGCGCCAGCAGCCATGCCTGGACAGGCTTCTCCTACGAGCAGTATTTC. The chain couples TRBV4-1 to TRBJ2-7; TRBD1 agrees at 7 bases. The CDR3 length is 16 residues. The V gene's germline CDR1 is MGHRA and CDR2 YSYEKL.

This clonotype was detected a few times. A much bigger clone sits one base away, suggesting this may be a read error. V is TRBV5-1 and J is TRBJ1-5; D is ambiguous. Germline-derived CDR1 and CDR2 are SGHRS and YFSETQ. The CDR3 is made up of 13 amino acids. CDR3 coding DNA: TGCGCCAGCAGCTCTGATAGCAATCAGTCCCAGCATTTT. The encoded protein is CASSSDSNQSQHF.

Points on this clonotype: The CDR3 end shows no conserved phenylalanine or tryptophan, and so a read error is likely. This chain joins TRBV19 and TRBJ2-1, with D possibly being TRBD1 (6 bases). Germline V gene lookup returns CDR1 LNHDA and CDR2 SQIVND (reference sequence). The CDR3 has 16 residues. V dropped 1 base and J dropped 0 bases, with 10 bases sitting between them. The CDR3 coding sequence is TGTGCCAGTAGTATAGTAACAGGGCGCTCCTACAATGAGCAGTTCCTC. Residues: CASSIVTGRSYNEQFL.

This clonotype appeared a few times. The V call is TRBV5-1, the J call TRBJ2-6, with D perhaps TRBD2 (5 bases). CDR1 and CDR2 from the germline V gene are SGHRS and YFSETQ. The CDR3 is 17 residues long. V was cut by 0 bases and J by 3 bases, with 13 bases left in between. CDR3 amino acids: CASSLVGRGGGANVLTF. In DNA form, the CDR3 reads TGCGCCAGCAGCTTGGTCGGACGGGGTGGTGGGGCCAACGTCCTGACTTTC.

As concerns this clonotype: A read error may produce the germline difference seen at one junction end. The J gene is TRBJ2-2, the V gene TRBV7-8; D is uncertain. Germline V gene sequence: CDR1 SGHVS, CDR2 FQNEAQ. This CDR3 has 16 amino acids. The CDR3 is CASSLTRGPYTGELFF. The CDR3 nucleotides read TGTGCAAGCAGCTTAACAAGAGGCCCGTACACCGGGGAGCTGTTTTTT. The variable domain in full, completed from reference TRBV7-8 and TRBJ2-2, reads GAGVSQSPRYKVAKRGQDVALRCDPISGHVSLFWYQQALGQGPEFLTYFQNEAQLDKSGLPSDRFFAERPEGSVSTLKIQRTQQEDSAVYLCASSLTRGPYTGELFFGEGSRLTVL.

About this clonotype itself: An end of the junction does not agree with germline; a read error may underlie this. The chain joins TRBV4-1 to TRBJ2-2; D remains ambiguous. Germline V CDR1 and CDR2: MGHRA, YSYEKL. There are 14 residues in the CDR3. In DNA form, the CDR3 reads TGCGACAGCAACCAACTTACCCTCTCCGGGGAGCTGTTTTTT. Amino acid sequence: CDSNQLTLSGELFF.